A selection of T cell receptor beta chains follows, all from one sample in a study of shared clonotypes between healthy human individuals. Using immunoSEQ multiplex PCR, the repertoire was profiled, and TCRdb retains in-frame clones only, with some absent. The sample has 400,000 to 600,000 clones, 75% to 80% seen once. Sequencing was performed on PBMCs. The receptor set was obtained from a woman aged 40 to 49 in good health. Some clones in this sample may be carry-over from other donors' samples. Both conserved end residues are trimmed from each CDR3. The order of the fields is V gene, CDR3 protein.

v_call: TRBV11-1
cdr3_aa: ASSSSLDSEQY

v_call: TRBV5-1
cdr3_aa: ASSLGQGLISGANVLT

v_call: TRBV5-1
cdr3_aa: ASSRTSGNYEQY

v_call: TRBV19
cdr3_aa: ASVATGGRRVDQPQH

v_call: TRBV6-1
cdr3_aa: ASSEVVRSKLF

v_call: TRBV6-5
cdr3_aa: ASSQTSRGNQPQH

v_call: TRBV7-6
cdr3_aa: ASSFGTGPHNEQF

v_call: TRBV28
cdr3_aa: ASSLSSSYNEQF

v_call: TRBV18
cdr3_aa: ASSPRTGGLGSYEQY

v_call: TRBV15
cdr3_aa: ATGWSSYNEQF

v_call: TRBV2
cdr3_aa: ASRGGRGGTQETQY

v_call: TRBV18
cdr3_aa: ASSPPGHPNYTDTQY

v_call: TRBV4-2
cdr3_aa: ASSQDRGHEQY

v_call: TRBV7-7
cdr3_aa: ASSTGQGSEQY

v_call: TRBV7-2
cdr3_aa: ASSRTGNNEKLF

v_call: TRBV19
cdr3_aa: ASSAGAGELF

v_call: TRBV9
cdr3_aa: ASSVDRGNEKLF

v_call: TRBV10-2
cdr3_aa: ASSGDGLVSSYEQY

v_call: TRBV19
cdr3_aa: ASKRTGVDEQY

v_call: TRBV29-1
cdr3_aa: SAVPGPGEKLF

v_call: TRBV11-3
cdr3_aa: ASSLGGTVQETQY

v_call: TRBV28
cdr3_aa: ASSPWQPGWGEQY

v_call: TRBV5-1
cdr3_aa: ASSRGAISTYEQY

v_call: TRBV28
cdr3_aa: ASSSQAMNTEAF

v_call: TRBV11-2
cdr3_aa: ASSPRQVRYEQY

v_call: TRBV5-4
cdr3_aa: ASSFQDRGGETQY

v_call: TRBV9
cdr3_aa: ASSVGGGQGNEKLF

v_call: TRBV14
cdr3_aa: ASSRQPLTGTQY

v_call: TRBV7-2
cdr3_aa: ASSPRTSSTGELF

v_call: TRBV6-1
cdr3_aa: ASSEWDTYTEAF

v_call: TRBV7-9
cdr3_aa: ASSLGLGRRTGNTIY

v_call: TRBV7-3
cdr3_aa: ASSLTPGTDSYNEQF

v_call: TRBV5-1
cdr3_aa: ASSFGTGPYEQY

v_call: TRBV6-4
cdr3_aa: ASSDGTGGGYT

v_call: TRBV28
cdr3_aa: ASSPGGQTSYEQY

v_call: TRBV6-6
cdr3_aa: ASSLRSGRNEQY

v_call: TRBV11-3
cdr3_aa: ASSLGGGGSSYEQY

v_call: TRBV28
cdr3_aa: ASSFRDRAPNYGYT

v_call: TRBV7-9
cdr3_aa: AADRGADTEAF

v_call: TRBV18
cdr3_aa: ASSPPVQGFGYGYT